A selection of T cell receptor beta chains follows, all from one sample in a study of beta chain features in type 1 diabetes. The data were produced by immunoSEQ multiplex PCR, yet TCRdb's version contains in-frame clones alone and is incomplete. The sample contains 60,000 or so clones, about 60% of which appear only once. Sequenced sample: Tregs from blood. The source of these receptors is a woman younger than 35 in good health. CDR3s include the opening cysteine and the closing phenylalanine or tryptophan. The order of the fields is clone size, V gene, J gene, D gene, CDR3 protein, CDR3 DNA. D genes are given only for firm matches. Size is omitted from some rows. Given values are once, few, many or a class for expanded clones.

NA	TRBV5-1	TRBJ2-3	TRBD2	CASSLGGGGAVDTQYF	TGCGCCAGCAGCTTGGGTGGCGGGGGGGCCGTAGATACGCAGTATTTT
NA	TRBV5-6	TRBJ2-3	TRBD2	CASSLGGLGIDTQYF	TGTGCCAGCAGCTTGGGTGGACTAGGCATAGATACGCAGTATTTT
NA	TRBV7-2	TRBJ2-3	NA	CASSQQSGADTQYF	TGTGCCAGCAGCCAGCAGTCGGGTGCAGATACGCAGTATTTT
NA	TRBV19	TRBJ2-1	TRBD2	CASSIDSLAGGRNEQFF	TGTGCCAGTAGTATAGATAGTCTAGCGGGGGGGCGGAATGAGCAGTTCTTC
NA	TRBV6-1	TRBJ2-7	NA	CASSEGPYEQYF	TGTGCCAGCAGTGAAGGGCCCTACGAGCAGTACTTC
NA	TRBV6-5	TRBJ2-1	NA	CASSYSLRTVYNEQFF	TGTGCCAGCAGTTACTCTCTGCGGACAGTATACAATGAGCAGTTCTTC
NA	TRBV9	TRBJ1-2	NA	CASSVATGPLYGYTF	TGTGCCAGCAGCGTAGCTACAGGGCCTCTCTATGGCTACACCTTC
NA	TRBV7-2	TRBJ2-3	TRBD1	CASSPDGQGGTDTQYF	TGTGCCAGCAGCCCGGACGGCCAGGGGGGCACAGATACGCAGTATTTT
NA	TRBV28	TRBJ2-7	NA	CASSPFVRGFYEQYF	TGTGCCAGCAGTCCATTCGTCAGGGGTTTCTACGAGCAGTACTTC
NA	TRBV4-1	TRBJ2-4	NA	CASSQDAQEQGIQYF	TGCGCCAGCAGCCAAGATGCGCAGGAACAGGGCATTCAGTACTTC
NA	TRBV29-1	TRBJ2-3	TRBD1	CSVKDRGFADTQYF	TGCAGCGTTAAAGACAGGGGTTTCGCAGATACGCAGTATTTT
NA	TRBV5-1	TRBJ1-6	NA	CASSLSGGGENSPLHF	TGCGCCAGCAGCTTGTCGGGTGGTGGTGAGAATTCACCCCTCCACTTT
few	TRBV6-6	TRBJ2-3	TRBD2	CASSSGGPDTQYF	TGTGCCAGCAGTAGCGGGGGGCCAGATACGCAGTATTTT
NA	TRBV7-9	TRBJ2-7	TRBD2	CASSAPGLAIGLRDEQYF	TGTGCCAGCAGCGCCCCGGGACTAGCTATTGGCCTACGGGACGAGCAGTACTTC
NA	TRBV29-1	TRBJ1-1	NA	CSVAGAVSEAFF	TGCAGCGTTGCAGGGGCCGTTTCTGAAGCTTTCTTT
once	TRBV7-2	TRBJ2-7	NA	CASSLAVEFEQYF	TGTGCCAGCAGCTTAGCGGTAGAGTTCGAGCAGTACTTC
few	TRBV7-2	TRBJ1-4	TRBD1	CASSFTGAKLFF	TGTGCCAGCAGCTTTACAGGGGCAAAACTGTTTTTT
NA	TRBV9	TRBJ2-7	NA	CASSALQGLKAYEQYF	TGTGCCAGCAGCGCCTTACAGGGACTAAAAGCGTACGAGCAGTACTTC
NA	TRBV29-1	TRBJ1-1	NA	CSGREQINTEAFF	TGCAGCGGCAGGGAACAGATAAACACTGAAGCTTTCTTT
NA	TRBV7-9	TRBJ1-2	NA	CASSPSSIGQTNYGYTF	TGTGCCAGCAGCCCCTCAAGTATCGGACAAACAAACTATGGCTACACCTTC
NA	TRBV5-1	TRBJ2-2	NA	CASSLDGSNTGELFF	TGCGCCAGCAGCTTGGACGGGTCGAACACCGGGGAGCTGTTTTTT
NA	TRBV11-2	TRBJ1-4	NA	CASSFARTNEKLFF	TGTGCCAGCAGCTTCGCCAGAACTAATGAAAAACTGTTTTTT
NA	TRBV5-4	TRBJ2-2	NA	CASRPDSSPGELFF	TGTGCCAGCAGGCCTGACAGTTCTCCCGGGGAGCTGTTTTTT
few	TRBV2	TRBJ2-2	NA	CASTSIPGTGELFF	TGTGCCAGCACCAGTATTCCGGGCACCGGGGAGCTGTTTTTT
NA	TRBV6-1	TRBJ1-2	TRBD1	CASRHTGQEIYGYTF	TGTGCCAGCAGACACACTGGACAGGAAATATATGGCTACACCTTC
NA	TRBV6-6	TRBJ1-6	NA	CASSYGEFGSPLHF	TGTGCCAGCAGTTATGGAGAATTCGGATCACCCCTCCACTTT
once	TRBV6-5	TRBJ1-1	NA	CASHGQLNTEAFF	TGTGCCAGCCACGGACAGCTTAACACTGAAGCTTTCTTT
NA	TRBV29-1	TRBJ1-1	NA	CSVDGGNTEAFF	TGCAGCGTTGATGGCGGTAACACTGAAGCTTTCTTT
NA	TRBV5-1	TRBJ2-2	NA	CASGTFGTGELFF	TGCGCCAGCGGGACTTTTGGCACCGGGGAGCTGTTTTTT
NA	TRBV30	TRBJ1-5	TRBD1	CAWSVGTAWPQHF	TGTGCCTGGAGTGTAGGGACAGCTTGGCCCCAGCATTTT
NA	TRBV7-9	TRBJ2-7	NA	CASSLSRVGYEQYF	TGTGCCAGCAGCTTAAGCAGGGTGGGATACGAGCAGTACTTC
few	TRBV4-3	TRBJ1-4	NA	CASSQGPGRNEKLFF	TGCGCCAGCAGCCAAGGTCCAGGTCGTAATGAAAAACTGTTTTTT
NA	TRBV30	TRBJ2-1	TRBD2	CAWSRTSGGYNEQFF	TGTGCCTGGAGCCGGACTAGCGGGGGTTACAATGAGCAGTTCTTC
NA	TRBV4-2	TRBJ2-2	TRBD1	CASSRRLGQGNTGELFF	TGTGCCAGCAGCCGCCGCCTTGGACAGGGCAACACCGGGGAGCTGTTTTTT
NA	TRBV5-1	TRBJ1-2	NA	CASSLAAGSYGYTF	TGCGCCAGCAGCTTGGCCGCGGGGTCCTATGGCTACACCTTC
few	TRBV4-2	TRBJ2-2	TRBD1	CASSPTGPGTGELFF	TGTGCCAGCAGCCCGACAGGGCCGGGCACCGGGGAGCTGTTTTTT
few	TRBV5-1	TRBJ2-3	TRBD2	CASSSGGTIPTDTQYF	TGCGCCAGCAGCTCGGGGGGGACTATTCCCACAGATACGCAGTATTTT
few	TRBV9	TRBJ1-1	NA	CASSGISTVNTEAFF	TGTGCCAGCAGCGGAATATCGACAGTTAACACTGAAGCTTTCTTT
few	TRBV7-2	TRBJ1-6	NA	CASSLVGGGNSPLHF	TGTGCCAGCAGCTTAGTCGGGGGAGGAAATTCACCCCTCCACTTT
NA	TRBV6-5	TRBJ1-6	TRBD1	CASSYAGTGGSPLHF	TGTGCCAGCAGTTACGCCGGGACAGGGGGTTCACCCCTCCACTTT
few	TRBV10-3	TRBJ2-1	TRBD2	CAMGLAPTNEQFF	TGTGCCATGGGACTAGCGCCCACCAATGAGCAGTTCTTC
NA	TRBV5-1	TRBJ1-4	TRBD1	CASSEPGQGGEKLFF	TGCGCCAGCAGCGAACCCGGACAGGGCGGTGAAAAACTGTTTTTT
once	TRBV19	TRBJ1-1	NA	CASSMGRTEAFF	TGTGCCAGTAGTATGGGGAGGACTGAAGCTTTCTTT
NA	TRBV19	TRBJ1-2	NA	CASSRDWGYGYTF	TGTGCCAGTAGTAGGGACTGGGGCTATGGCTACACCTTC
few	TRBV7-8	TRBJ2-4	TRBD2	CASSLGLAGAAKNIQYF	TGTGCCAGCAGCTTGGGACTAGCGGGGGCGGCCAAAAACATTCAGTACTTC
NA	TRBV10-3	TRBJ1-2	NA	CAIRRRGGELNYGYTF	TGTGCCATCAGGAGGAGAGGGGGGGAGCTAAACTATGGCTACACCTTC
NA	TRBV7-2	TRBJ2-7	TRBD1	CASSLGQSYAYEQYF	TGTGCCAGCAGCTTGGGACAGAGCTATGCCTACGAGCAGTACTTC
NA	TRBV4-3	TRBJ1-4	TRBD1	CASSQAPGTGGGKLFF	TGCGCCAGCAGCCAAGCCCCCGGGACAGGGGGGGGAAAACTGTTTTTT
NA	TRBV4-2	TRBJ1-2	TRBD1	CASSQGDRVDGYTF	TGTGCCAGCAGCCAGGGGGACAGGGTCGACGGCTACACCTTC
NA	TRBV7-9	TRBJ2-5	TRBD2	CASSRLAGAETQYF	TGTGCCAGCAGCCGACTAGCGGGGGCAGAGACCCAGTACTTC
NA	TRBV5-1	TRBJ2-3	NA	CASSFGGLYTDTQYF	TGCGCCAGCAGCTTCGGGGGGCTGTACACAGATACGCAGTATTTT
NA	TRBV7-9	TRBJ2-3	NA	CASSLAGPSTDTQYF	TGTGCCAGCAGCCTTGCGGGACCGAGCACAGATACGCAGTATTTT
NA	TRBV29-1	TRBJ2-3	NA	CSVEAGGTDTQYF	TGCAGCGTTGAAGCGGGGGGCACAGATACGCAGTATTTT
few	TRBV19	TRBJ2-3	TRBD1	CASSGTGSQDTQYF	TGTGCCAGTAGCGGGACAGGGAGTCAAGATACGCAGTATTTT